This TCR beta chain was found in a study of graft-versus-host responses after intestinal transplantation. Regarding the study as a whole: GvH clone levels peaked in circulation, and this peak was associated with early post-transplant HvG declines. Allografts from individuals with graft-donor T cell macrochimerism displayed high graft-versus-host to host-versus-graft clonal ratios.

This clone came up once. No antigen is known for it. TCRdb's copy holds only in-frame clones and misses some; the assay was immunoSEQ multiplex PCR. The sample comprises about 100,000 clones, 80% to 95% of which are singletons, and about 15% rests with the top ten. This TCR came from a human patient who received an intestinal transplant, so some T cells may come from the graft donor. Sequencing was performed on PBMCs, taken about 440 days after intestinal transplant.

The CDR3 DNA reads as TGTGCCAGCAGCTTAAACACGGACTATGGCTACACCTTC. This sequence encodes CASSLNTDYGYTF. The rearrangement joins TRBV11-2 to TRBJ1-2; unclear D gene. The CDR3 consists of 13 residues. V was pared by 2 bases and J by 3 bases, with 7 bases between. Germline V gene data show CDR1 as SGHAT and CDR2 as FQNNGV.